This T cell receptor beta chain is from a study of OX40 agonist ivuxolimab in advanced cancers. Study at large: Two patients with cutaneous melanoma and one with hepatocellular carcinoma, three in total, showed partial responses.

This clone was seen a few times. What it recognizes is unknown. The ends were cut back, 2 bases at V and 4 bases at J, with 11 bases in the middle. Germline V CDR1 and CDR2: GTSNPN, SVGIG (reference sequence). The CDR3 is 13 amino acids. Study observations and caveats: Expanded clones tended on average to be more numerous among CD8+ T cells than CD4+. The study did not work out the antigen specificity of the expanded peripheral T cells.

The data were produced by immunoSEQ multiplex PCR, yet TCRdb's version contains in-frame clones alone and is incomplete. Of around 57,000 clones listed, around 92% are singletons. The TCR originated in an adult with an advanced solid tumor such as melanoma, head and neck, liver or kidney cancer. The rearrangement links TRBV30 to TRBJ1-1; a weak D match, TRBD1 (5 bases). Material: CD4+ or CD8+ T cells sorted from blood, obtained in a trial of the OX40 agonist ivuxolimab. Here the CDR3 reads CAWSPGGGTEAFF. The CDR3 DNA sequence: TGTGCCTGGAGTCCCGGGGGTGGCACTGAAGCTTTCTTT.